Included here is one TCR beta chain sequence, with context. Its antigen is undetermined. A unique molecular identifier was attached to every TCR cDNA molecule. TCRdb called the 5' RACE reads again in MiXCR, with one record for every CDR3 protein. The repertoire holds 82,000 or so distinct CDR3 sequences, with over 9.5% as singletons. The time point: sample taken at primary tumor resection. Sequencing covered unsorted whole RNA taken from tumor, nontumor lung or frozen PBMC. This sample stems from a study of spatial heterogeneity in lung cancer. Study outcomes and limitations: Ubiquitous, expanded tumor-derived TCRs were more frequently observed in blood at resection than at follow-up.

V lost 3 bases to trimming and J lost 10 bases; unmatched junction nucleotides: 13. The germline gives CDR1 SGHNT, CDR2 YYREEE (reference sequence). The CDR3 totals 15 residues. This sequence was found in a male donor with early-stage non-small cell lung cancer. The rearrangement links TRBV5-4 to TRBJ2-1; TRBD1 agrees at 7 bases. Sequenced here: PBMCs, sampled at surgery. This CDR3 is CASSSGQVEDREQFF. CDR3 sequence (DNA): TGTGCCAGCAGCTCCGGACAGGTTGAGGACAGGGAGCAGTTCTTC.